This T cell receptor (beta chain) was found in a study of blood T cell repertoires in COVID-19. Trimming cost V 4 bases and J 4 bases, with 6 bases left between them. The CDR3 covers 12 residues. The V gene's germline CDR1 is LNHDA and CDR2 SQIVND (reference sequence). This clone has only a few counts. The same CDR3 arises from other DNA sequences in this sample as well. Here immunoSEQ multiplex PCR was the method, and the copy in TCRdb shows in-frame clones only, minus some. The table records 200,000 to 300,000 clones, about 87% of them present only once. The TCR comes from a woman between 65 and 79 years old with active or convalescent COVID-19. V is TRBV19 and J is TRBJ2-3, with a tentative D call TRBD2 (5 bases). The sequenced sample was peripheral blood. CDR3 sequence: CASSTSPDTQYF. The CDR3 DNA follows: TGTGCCAGTAGTACTAGCCCAGATACGCAGTATTTT.